Below are 9 T cell receptor beta chains sequenced from a single sample in a study of T cell clonality in common variable immunodeficiency. Here immunoSEQ multiplex PCR was the method, and the copy in TCRdb shows in-frame clones only, minus some. The sample has 30,000 to 40,000 clones, none seen only once. Material: peripheral blood mononuclear cells. The receptors were sampled from a person between 18 and 70 years old in good health.

This clone was observed at least ten times. The read ends 3 residues before the CDR3 terminus; that terminus is restored from the germline J gene. The V call is TRBV7-6, the J call TRBJ2-3, with D uncertain. The CDR3 contains 16 residues. CDR1 is SGHVS and CDR2 is FNYEAQ in the germline V gene. Trimming left V 4 bases short and J 0 bases short, with 14 bases between. Incomplete CDR3 DNA: TGTGCCAGCAGCTCCATTAATGGGCCGAGCACAGATACG. Its protein product is CASSSINGPSTDT. The whole CDR3 sequence reads CASSSINGPSTDTQYF. The full variable domain, in which reference TRBV7-6 and TRBJ2-3 provide the parts outside the CDR3, is GAGVSQSPRYKVTKRGQDVALRCDPISGHVSLYWYRQALGQGPEFLTYFNYEAQQDKSGLPNDRFSAERPEGSISTLTIQRTEQRDSAMYRCASSSINGPSTDTQYFGPGTRLTVL.

This clone has ten or more counts. The CDR3 is cut off 3 residues early in the read; its end comes from the germline J gene. The chain uses TRBV10-3 and TRBJ2-3, with 8 bases aligning to TRBD2. The V gene's germline CDR1 is ENHRY and CDR2 SYGVKD. Losses at the gene ends were 6 bases for V and 6 bases for J; bases not matched to a gene: 14. This CDR3 comprises 16 residues. The CDR3 DNA, read in part, is TGTGCCATCAGCCCAACAAGCGGGAGCGCCGGGGATACG. This encodes CAISPTSGSAGDT. In full, the CDR3 reads CAISPTSGSAGDTQYF.

This clone was recorded at least ten times. Read coverage stops 3 residues before the CDR3 terminus; the germline J gene supplies the remainder. The V and J genes are TRBV7-3 and TRBJ2-7; 9 bases align to TRBD2. The J segment lost 0 bases and the V segment lost 2 bases, leaving 5 bases of the junction unmatched. CDR3 length equals 16 residues. Germline V CDR1 and CDR2: SGHTA, FQGTGA. The sequenced CDR3 bases are TGTGCCAGCAGCTTAGGCACTAGCGGGCTCTCCTACGAG. Its protein is CASSLGTSGLSYE. The CDR3 in full is CASSLGTSGLSYEQYF.

This clone was counted at least ten times. The sequenced part of the CDR3 DNA is TGCAGTGCTTCCCCTCTTGGGTGGGACTCCTCTGGATACGAG. Its translation: CSASPLGWDSSGYE. From start to end, the CDR3 is CSASPLGWDSSGYEQYF. This chain links TRBV20-1 with TRBJ2-7; perhaps TRBD2 as D (6 bases). The read gets to within 3 residues of the CDR3 end, and the germline J gene fills in the rest. CDR3 length: 17 amino acids. Germline V gene data show CDR1 as DFQATT and CDR2 as SNEGSKA (reference sequence). V was clipped by 5 bases and J by 4 bases, with 27 bases between them.

The sample holds many counts of this clone. The observed sequence ends 3 residues before the CDR3 terminus, with the missing tail filled in from the germline J gene. J is TRBJ2-7 and V is TRBV2; no firm D call. Germline V gene data show CDR1 as SNHLY and CDR2 as FYNNEI. Trimming left V 2 bases short and J 3 bases short, with 5 bases between. The CDR3 length is 12 residues. CDR3 amino acids: CASSEQFYEQYF. The sequenced part of the CDR3 DNA is TGTGCCAGCAGTGAACAGTTCTACGAG.

This clone appeared many times. The CDR3 is cut off 3 residues early in the read; its end comes from the germline J gene. The J gene is TRBJ2-5, the V gene TRBV12-3 or TRBV12-4, with 8 bases identical to TRBD1. The CDR3 totals 15 residues. J gave up 6 bases and V 5 bases, and 11 bases lay outside the gene matches. The CDR3 loop reads CASSPQGAGGKTQYF. The part of the CDR3 DNA that was read is TGTGCCAGCAGTCCCCAGGGGGCGGGTGGGAAGACC.

This clone was recorded a few times. The read stops 3 residues short of the end of the CDR3; the missing end is completed from the germline J gene. The gene calls are TRBV29-1 and TRBJ1-3; TRBD1 aligns across 8 bases. The ends lost 7 bases at V and 2 bases at J; junction bases unmatched: 4. The CDR3 extends over 13 amino acids. The germline gives CDR1 SQVTM, CDR2 ANQGSEA. CDR3 sequence: CSALTGAGNTIYF. The sequenced part of the CDR3 DNA is TGCAGCGCCTTGACAGGGGCTGGAAACACC.

A word on this clone: The read finishes 3 residues shy of the CDR3 end, and the germline J gene is used to complete it. The J gene is TRBJ2-5, the V gene TRBV5-1; 7 nucleotides match TRBD1. The CDR3 loop spans 14 amino acids. V shed 0 bases and J 1 base; nucleotides not matched to a gene: 0. The germline gives CDR1 SGHRS, CDR2 YFSETQ. The sequenced CDR3 bases are TGCGCCAGCAGCTTGGGGACAGGCCAAGAGACC. Encoded protein: CASSLGTGQET. The CDR3 reads in full as CASSLGTGQETQYF.

This clone was counted at least ten times. The sequence runs out 3 residues before the end of the CDR3; the remainder is reconstructed from the germline J gene. V gene TRBV5-1 combines with J gene TRBJ2-3; 15 bases match TRBD2. Germline-derived CDR1 and CDR2 are SGHRS and YFSETQ. The CDR3 contains 17 residues. Trimming took 5 bases from V and 4 from J; bases not matched to a gene: 8. CDR3 region: CASREGLAGGASDTQYF. CDR3 bases read: TGCGCCAGCAGGGAGGGACTAGCGGGAGGTGCGTCAGATACG.